Following are 16 T cell receptor beta chains from one sample sequenced in a study of shared clonotypes between healthy human individuals. Clones were sequenced by immunoSEQ multiplex PCR, and TCRdb holds only the in-frame ones, with some missing. The repertoire holds some 380,000 clones, with about 96% as singletons. Sample: memory CD8+ T cells sorted from blood. Subset noted: CD45RO+ cells pooled with CCR7-negative TemRA cells. Receptors were obtained from a man under 40 in good health.

V gene TRBV4-2 combines with J gene TRBJ2-1, with TRBD1 as a possible D gene (5 bases). Trimming took 2 bases from V and 0 from J, leaving 11 bases between them. In germline, CDR1 is LGHNA, CDR2 YNFKEQ. The CDR3 totals 16 residues. CDR3 bases: TGTGCCAGCAGCCAATTAAGCAGGGCCTCCTACAATGAGCAGTTCTTC. Translating it yields CASSQLSRASYNEQFF.

The chain employs TRBV5-1 and TRBJ2-1, with D possibly matching TRBD1 (5 bases). Per germline, CDR1 SGHRS and CDR2 YFSETQ. CDR3 length: 14 amino acids. V was trimmed by 6 bases and J by 3 bases, leaving 13 bases between them. This CDR3 is CASTESGIYNEQFF. CDR3 in DNA: TGCGCCAGCACAGAATCAGGGATCTACAATGAGCAGTTCTTC.

The gene calls are TRBV5-4 and TRBJ2-7, with D perhaps TRBD1 (6 bases). The CDR3 has 16 residues. V lost 1 base and J lost 3, with 17 bases in between. The germline gives CDR1 SGHNT, CDR2 YYREEE (reference sequence). In nucleotides, the CDR3 is TGTGCCAGCAGCTTGTTGTCACAGGGTGCCCGCTACGAGCAGTACTTC. Its translation is CASSLLSQGARYEQYF.

The rearrangement links TRBV30 to TRBJ2-6; the D is unclear. Per germline, CDR1 GTSNPN and CDR2 SVGIG (reference sequence). V lost 3 bases and J lost 3, with 6 bases in between. This CDR3 is built from 13 residues. This chain's CDR3 is CAWRVFGANVLTF. CDR3 DNA sequence: TGTGCCTGGAGGGTTTTTGGGGCCAACGTCCTGACTTTC.

The chain links TRBV5-6 to TRBJ2-1; 8 bases are a match to TRBD2. CDR3 length: 15 residues. V lost 2 bases and J lost 6; bases outside the gene matches: 7. Germline V gene sequence: CDR1 SGHDT, CDR2 YYEEEE. The CDR3 DNA reads TGTGCCAGCAGCTTCCTGAGCGGGAGTGGCAATGAGCAGTTCTTC. It yields the protein CASSFLSGSGNEQFF.

V gene TRBV27 combines with J gene TRBJ2-3; 10 nucleotides line up with TRBD2. Losses at the gene ends were 3 bases for V and 6 bases for J; bases not matched to a gene: 15. The CDR3 has 18 amino acids. Germline CDR1 is MNHEY and CDR2 is SMNVEV (reference sequence). CDR3 sequence reads: CASSFTSGRGKGWDTQYF. CDR3 nucleotide sequence: TGTGCCAGCAGTTTCACCAGCGGGAGGGGGAAAGGATGGGATACGCAGTATTTT.

The chain is built from TRBV15 and TRBJ2-7, with 8 bases matching TRBD1. The CDR3 spans 15 residues. Germline trimming cut 4 bases from V and 3 bases from J; bases unmatched to any gene: 8. Germline lookup yields CDR1 LNHNV and CDR2 YYDKDF (reference sequence). The CDR3 is CATSMVQGVGYEQYF. The CDR3 bases are TGTGCCACCAGCATGGTACAGGGGGTCGGCTACGAGCAGTACTTC.

This clone has a single count. This CDR3 reads CASSYQGSGANVLTF. The CDR3 DNA reads as TGTGCCAGCTCATATCAGGGGTCTGGGGCCAACGTCCTGACTTTC. The chain employs TRBV18 and TRBJ2-6, with a weak D call TRBD1 (6 bases). The germline V gene has CDR1 KGHSH and CDR2 LQKENI. The CDR3 consists of 15 residues. V lost 5 bases and J lost 1, with 9 bases in between. The variable domain in full, completed from reference TRBV18 and TRBJ2-6, reads NAGVMQNPRHLVRRRGQEARLRCSPMKGHSHVYWYRQLPEEGLKFMVYLQKENIIDESGMPKERFSAEFPKEGPSILRIQQVVRGDSAAYFCASSYQGSGANVLTFGAGSRLTVL.

The chain carries TRBV11-2 and TRBJ2-6; D gene uncertain. This CDR3 comprises 15 residues. Germline-derived CDR1 and CDR2 are SGHAT and FQNNGV. The V end was cut by 0 bases, the J end by 2 bases, with 5 bases between. The CDR3 bases are TGTGCCAGCAGCTTAGATCCTCCTGGGGCCAACGTCCTGACTTTC. Protein sequence: CASSLDPPGANVLTF. Full variable domain (missing parts from reference TRBV11-2 and TRBJ2-6): EAGVAQSPRYKIIEKRQSVAFWCNPISGHATLYWYQQILGQGPKLLIQFQNNGVVDDSQLPKDRFSAERLKGVDSTLKIQPAKLEDSAVYLCASSLDPPGANVLTFGAGSRLTVL.

This sequence joins TRBV7-9 and TRBJ2-6, with 7 bases matching TRBD1. Germline lookup yields CDR1 SEHNR and CDR2 FQNEAQ (reference sequence). J was trimmed by 4 bases and V by 4 bases; bases with no gene match: 4. This CDR3 is 15 amino acids long. CDR3: CASSSTGIGANVLTF. The CDR3 DNA follows: TGTGCCAGCAGCTCGACAGGGATAGGGGCCAACGTCCTGACTTTC.

As regards this clone: One base away lies a much larger clone, so this may be a sequencing read error. This sample includes further DNA sequences coding for the same CDR3. This rearrangement joins TRBV7-6 to TRBJ2-5; unclear D gene. The CDR3 is made up of 11 amino acids. With 3 bases removed from V and 1 base from J, the gap between germline ends came to 0 bases. The germline V gene has CDR1 SGHVS and CDR2 FNYEAQ. The CDR3 reads CASSFQETQYF. CDR3 coding DNA: TGTGCCAGCAGCTTCCAAGAGACCCAGTACTTC.

The J gene is TRBJ1-1, the V gene TRBV5-4, with D uncertain. V was trimmed by 0 bases and J by 7 bases, leaving 7 bases between them. Germline-derived CDR1 and CDR2 are SGHNT and YYREEE (reference sequence). The CDR3 is 12 amino acids. The CDR3 DNA follows: TGTGCCAGCAGCTTGGTTCACGGTGAAGCTTTCTTT. Protein sequence: CASSLVHGEAFF.

The J gene is TRBJ2-3, the V gene TRBV6-1; the match to TRBD1 covers 8 bases. The CDR3 length is 13 residues. The germline V gene encodes CDR1 MNHNS and CDR2 SASEGT. V lost 6 bases and J lost 3; bases outside the gene matches: 2. The CDR3 is CASRTGVTDTQYF. In nucleotides, the CDR3 is TGTGCCAGCAGGACAGGGGTAACAGATACGCAGTATTTT.

This sequence joins TRBV6-5 and TRBJ2-1, with TRBD2 identical over 7 bases. The CDR3 is 13 residues long. V lost 7 bases, J lost 6 bases, and 6 bases stayed unmatched. Per germline, CDR1 MNHEY and CDR2 SVGAGI. CDR3 protein: CASTGAGFNEQFF. Here the CDR3 DNA reads TGTGCCAGCACGGGAGCGGGATTCAATGAGCAGTTCTTC.

V usage is TRBV5-1 and J usage is TRBJ2-7; D possibly corresponds to TRBD1 (6 bases). The CDR3 totals 14 residues. CDR1 is SGHRS and CDR2 is YFSETQ in the germline V gene. The germline V and J ends were trimmed by 2 bases and 10 bases, with 19 bases remaining between them. In nucleotides, the CDR3 is TGCGCCAGCAGCTTAACAGGGACCTCTGTGGAACAGTACTTC. Encoded protein: CASSLTGTSVEQYF.

The rearrangement joins TRBV18 to TRBJ2-7, with TRBD2 matching 12 bases. CDR3 length: 15 amino acids. The V segment lost 3 bases and the J segment 12 bases; nucleotides outside the gene matches: 12. CDR1 is KGHSH, CDR2 LQKENI, per germline. The CDR3 coding sequence is TGTGCCAGCTCACCGAGTTCGACTAGCGGGAGTTCTCTGTACTTC. It specifies CASSPSSTSGSSLYF.